This T cell receptor beta chain was obtained from a study of cytomegalovirus exposure and HLA in healthy donors. Study-wide results and caveats: It was 164 TCR beta chains that were listed as cytomegalovirus-associated. The only immune exposure information that was available was CMV serostatus. A likely sequencing artifact accounted for one observed cluster of highly shared sequence variants.

In regard to this clone: Antigen specificity is unknown.

PCR involved 60 Vbeta and 13 Jbeta primers. Data came from immunoSEQ multiplex PCR; TCRdb stores just in-frame clones and leaves some out. The record lists tens of thousands of clones, of which the ten most abundant hold over 9%. CDR3 length equals 16 residues. The germline V and J ends were trimmed by 3 bases and 1 base, with 15 bases remaining between them. Germline-derived CDR1 and CDR2 are KGHSH and LQKENI. The TCR comes from an older woman in good health and CMV-seropositive. V is TRBV18 and J is TRBJ1-2; the D gene is possibly TRBD1 (6 bases). Sequencing was done on a sample of PBMCs. CDR3 nucleotide sequence: TGTGCCAGCTCACCGGACGGGGCAGGGGATAACTATGGCTACACCTTC. It encodes CASSPDGAGDNYGYTF.